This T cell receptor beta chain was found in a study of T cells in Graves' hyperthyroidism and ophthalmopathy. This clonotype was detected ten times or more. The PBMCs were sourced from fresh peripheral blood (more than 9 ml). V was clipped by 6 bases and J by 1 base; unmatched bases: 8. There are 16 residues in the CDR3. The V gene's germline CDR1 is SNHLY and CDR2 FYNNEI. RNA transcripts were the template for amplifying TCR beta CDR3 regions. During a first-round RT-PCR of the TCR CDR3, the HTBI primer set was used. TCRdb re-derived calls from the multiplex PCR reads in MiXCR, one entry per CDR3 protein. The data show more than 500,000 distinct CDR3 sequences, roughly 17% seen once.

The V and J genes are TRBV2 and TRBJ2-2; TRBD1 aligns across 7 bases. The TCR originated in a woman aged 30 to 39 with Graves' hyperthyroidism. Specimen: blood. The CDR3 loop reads CASSLWGQWNTGELFF. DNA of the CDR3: TGTGCCAGCAGCTTGTGGGGACAGTGGAACACCGGGGAGCTGTTTTTT. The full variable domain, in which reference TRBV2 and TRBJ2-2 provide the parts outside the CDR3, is EPEVTQTPSHQVTQMGQEVILRCVPISNHLYFYWYRQILGQKVEFLVSFYNNEISEKSEIFDDQFSVERPDGSNFTLKIRSTKLEDSAMYFCASSLWGQWNTGELFFGEGSRLTVL.